This entry features one T cell receptor (beta chain) sequence. In the study's own analysis: Amplified reference gene primers provided the basis for estimating nucleated cell counts. Using immunoSEQ multiplex PCR, the repertoire was profiled, and TCRdb retains in-frame clones only, with some absent. From that table come the V and J calls and clone size; the DNA was used to work out D and trimming. The sample contains roughly 90,000 clones, roughly 83% of which appear only once. The entry originates in a study of blood T cell repertoires in COVID-19. Study details: Nucleic acid was either cDNA or gDNA, and it came from T cells, B-cell-depleted T cells, or PBMCs.

Trimming shortened V by 4 bases and J by 6 bases, and 18 bases separated the two germline ends. Looked up from germline, CDR1 is GTSNPN and CDR2 is SVGIG (reference sequence). The CDR3 totals 14 residues. The TCR was taken from a woman older than 75 with active or convalescent COVID-19. Sequencing input: peripheral blood. The rearrangement joins TRBV30 to TRBJ1-1; weak D call: TRBD1 (5 bases). The CDR3 here is CAWTLGAPVSEAFF. CDR3 nucleotides: TGTGCCTGGACTCTAGGGGCCCCGGTGTCTGAAGCTTTCTTT.